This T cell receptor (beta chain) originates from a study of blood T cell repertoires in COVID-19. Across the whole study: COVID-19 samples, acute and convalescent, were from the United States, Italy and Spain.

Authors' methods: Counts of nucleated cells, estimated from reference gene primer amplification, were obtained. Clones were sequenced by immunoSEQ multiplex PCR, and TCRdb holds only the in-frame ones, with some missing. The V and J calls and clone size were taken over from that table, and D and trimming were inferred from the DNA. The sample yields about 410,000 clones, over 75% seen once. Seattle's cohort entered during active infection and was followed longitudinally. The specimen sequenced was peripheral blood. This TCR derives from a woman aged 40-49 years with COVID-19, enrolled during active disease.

This chain's CDR3 is CASSTTGSETQYF. The DNA of the CDR3 is TGTGCCAGCAGCACTACAGGGAGCGAGACCCAGTACTTC. The chain has TRBV7-9 and TRBJ2-5; D may be TRBD1 (6 bases). V shed 5 bases and J shed 5 bases, with 12 bases lying between them. CDR1 is SEHNR and CDR2 is FQNEAQ in the germline V gene (reference sequence). This CDR3 contains 13 residues.